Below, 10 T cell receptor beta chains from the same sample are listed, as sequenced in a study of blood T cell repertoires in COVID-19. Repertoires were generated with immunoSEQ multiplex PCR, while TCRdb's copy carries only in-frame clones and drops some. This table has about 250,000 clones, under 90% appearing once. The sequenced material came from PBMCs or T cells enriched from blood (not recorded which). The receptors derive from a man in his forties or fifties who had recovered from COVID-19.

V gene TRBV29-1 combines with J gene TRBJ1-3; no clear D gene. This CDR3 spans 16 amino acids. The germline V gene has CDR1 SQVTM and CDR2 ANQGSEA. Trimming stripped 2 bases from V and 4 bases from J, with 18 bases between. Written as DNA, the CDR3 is TGCAGCGTTGAATTTGGCAGGCGCCCTTCGGGAAACACCATATATTTT. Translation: CSVEFGRRPSGNTIYF.

The CDR3 nucleotides are TGTGCCAGCAGCACAAAATCGACAGGGGGGTACAATGAGCAGTTCTTC. Encoded protein: CASSTKSTGGYNEQFF. The chain employs TRBV7-8 and TRBJ2-1, with 9 bases identical to TRBD1. The CDR3 covers 16 residues. Trimming removed 5 bases from V and 4 bases from J; junction bases left unmatched: 9. The germline V gene has CDR1 SGHVS and CDR2 FQNEAQ.

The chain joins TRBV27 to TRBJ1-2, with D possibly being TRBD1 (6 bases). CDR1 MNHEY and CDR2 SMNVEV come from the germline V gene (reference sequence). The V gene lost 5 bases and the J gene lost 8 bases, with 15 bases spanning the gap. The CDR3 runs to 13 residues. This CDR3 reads CASSPDRMFGYTF. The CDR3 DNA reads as TGTGCCAGCAGTCCCGACAGGATGTTCGGCTACACCTTC.

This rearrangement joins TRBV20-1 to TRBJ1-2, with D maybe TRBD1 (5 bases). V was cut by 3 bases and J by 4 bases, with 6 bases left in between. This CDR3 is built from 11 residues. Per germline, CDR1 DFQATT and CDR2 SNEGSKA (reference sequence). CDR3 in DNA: TGCAGTGCTAGGGACACCTATGGCTACACCTTC. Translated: CSARDTYGYTF.

The chain's CDR3 is CASSKLTLDRGPLNEQFF. Written as DNA, the CDR3 is TGTGCCAGCAGCAAACTTACCCTGGACAGGGGGCCCCTCAATGAGCAGTTCTTC. The chain recombines TRBV21-1 with TRBJ2-1; the table gives TRBD1 as D, unverified against the DNA. TRBV21-1 is deemed a pseudogene. The CDR3 has 18 amino acids.

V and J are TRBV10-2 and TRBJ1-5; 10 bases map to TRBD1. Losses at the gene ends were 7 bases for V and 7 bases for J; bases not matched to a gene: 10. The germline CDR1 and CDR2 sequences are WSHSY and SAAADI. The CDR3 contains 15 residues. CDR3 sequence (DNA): TGCGCCAGCAAATCCGGGACAGGGGTATGGCAGCCCCAGCATTTT. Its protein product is CASKSGTGVWQPQHF.

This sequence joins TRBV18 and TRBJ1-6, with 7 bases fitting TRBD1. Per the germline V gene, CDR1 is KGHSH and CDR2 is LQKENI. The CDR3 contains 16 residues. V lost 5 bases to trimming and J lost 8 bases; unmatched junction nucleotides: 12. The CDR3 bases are TGTGCCAGCTCAGAGAGAGGTGGGACAGCTGATTCACCCCTCCACTTT. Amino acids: CASSERGGTADSPLHF. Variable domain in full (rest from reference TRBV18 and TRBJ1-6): NAGVMQNPRHLVRRRGQEARLRCSPMKGHSHVYWYRQLPEEGLKFMVYLQKENIIDESGMPKERFSAEFPKEGPSILRIQQVVRGDSAAYFCASSERGGTADSPLHFGNGTRLTVT.

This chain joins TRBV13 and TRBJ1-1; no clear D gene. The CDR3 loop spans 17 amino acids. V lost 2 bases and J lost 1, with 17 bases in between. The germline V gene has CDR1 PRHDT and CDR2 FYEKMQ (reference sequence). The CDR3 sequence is CASSLRLEVTANTEAFF. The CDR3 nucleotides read TGTGCCAGCAGCTTACGGCTGGAGGTTACAGCGAACACTGAAGCTTTCTTT.

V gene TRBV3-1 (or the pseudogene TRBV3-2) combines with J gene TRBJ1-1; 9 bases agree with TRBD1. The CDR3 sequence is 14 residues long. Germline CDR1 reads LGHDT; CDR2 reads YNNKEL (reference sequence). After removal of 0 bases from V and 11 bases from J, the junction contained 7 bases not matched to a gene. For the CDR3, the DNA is TGTGCCAGCAGCCAAGATCTCGGGACAGGGAGGGCTTTCTTT. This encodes CASSQDLGTGRAFF.

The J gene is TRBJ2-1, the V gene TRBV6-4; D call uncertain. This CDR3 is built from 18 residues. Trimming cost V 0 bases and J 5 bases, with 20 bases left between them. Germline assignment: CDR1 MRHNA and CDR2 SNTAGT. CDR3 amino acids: CASSDSRIRGAPNNEQFF. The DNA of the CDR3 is TGTGCCAGCAGTGACTCAAGGATAAGAGGAGCACCCAACAATGAGCAGTTCTTC.